The sequence of this T cell receptor beta chain was determined in a study of blood T cell repertoires in COVID-19. This CDR3 has 16 amino acids. Germline V CDR1 and CDR2: LNHDA, SQIVND (reference sequence). Trimming removed 6 bases from V and 0 bases from J, with 15 bases in between. Assay: immunoSEQ multiplex PCR; the TCRdb copy retains only in-frame clones and omits some. The table includes about 110,000 clones, roughly 80% detected once. In this sample, this clone turned up once. The TCR originated in a woman aged 55-70 years with acute or convalescent COVID-19. The material sequenced was peripheral blood. The genes are TRBV19 and TRBJ1-3; weak D call: TRBD1 (5 bases). CDR3 region: CASSERTSISGNTIYF. CDR3 in DNA: TGTGCCAGTAGCGAACGGACAAGTATCTCTGGAAACACCATATATTTT.